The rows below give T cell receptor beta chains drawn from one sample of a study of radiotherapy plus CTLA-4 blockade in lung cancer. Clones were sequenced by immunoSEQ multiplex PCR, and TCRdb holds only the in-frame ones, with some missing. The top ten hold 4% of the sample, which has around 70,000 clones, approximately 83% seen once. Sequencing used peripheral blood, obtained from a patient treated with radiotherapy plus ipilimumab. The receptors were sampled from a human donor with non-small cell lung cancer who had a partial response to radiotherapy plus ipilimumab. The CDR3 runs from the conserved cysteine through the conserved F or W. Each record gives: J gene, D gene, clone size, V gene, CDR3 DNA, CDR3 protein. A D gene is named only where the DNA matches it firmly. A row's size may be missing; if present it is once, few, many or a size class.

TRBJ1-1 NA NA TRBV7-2 TGTGCCAGCAGCCGAGATGGTTCGAACACTGAAGCTTTCTTT CASSRDGSNTEAFF
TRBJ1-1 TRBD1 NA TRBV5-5 TGTGCCAGCAGCTCACAGGGGGCCGGGATGAACACTGAAGCTTTCTTT CASSSQGAGMNTEAFF
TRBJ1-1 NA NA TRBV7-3 TGTGCCAGCAGCGCGACCGGGACAAAGAACACTGAAGCTTTCTTT CASSATGTKNTEAFF
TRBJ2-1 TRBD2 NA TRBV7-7 TGTGCCAGCAGCTCAGGGACTAGCGGGAGGGTCAATGAGCAGTTCTTC CASSSGTSGRVNEQFF
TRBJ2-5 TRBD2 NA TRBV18 TGTGCCAGCTCACCGAGGACTAGCGAACAAGAGACCCAGTACTTC CASSPRTSEQETQYF
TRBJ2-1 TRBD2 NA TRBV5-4 TGTGCCAGCAGCTTAAGGACTAGAGTTTACAATGAGCAGTTCTTC CASSLRTRVYNEQFF
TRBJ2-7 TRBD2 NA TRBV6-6 TGTGCCAGCAGTTATGGGGGAGGGTCAGACGAGCAGTACTTC CASSYGGGSDEQYF
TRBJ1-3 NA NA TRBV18 TGTGCCAGCTCACCACAGGGGCCTGGAAACACCATATATTTT CASSPQGPGNTIYF
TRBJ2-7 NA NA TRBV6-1 TGTGCCAGCACCACTAAACAGGGAAACCCCTACGAGCAGTACTTC CASTTKQGNPYEQYF
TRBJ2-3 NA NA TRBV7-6 TGTGCCAGCAGCCCGTCCGGGGATACGCAGTATTTT CASSPSGDTQYF
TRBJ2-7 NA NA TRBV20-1 TGCAGTGCCCAACTCGACATGGAGCAGTACTTC CSAQLDMEQYF
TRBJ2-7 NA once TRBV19 TGTGCCAGTAGTATAGCGGCAGGGTCCTACGAGCAGTACTTC CASSIAAGSYEQYF
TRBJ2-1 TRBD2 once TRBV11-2 TGTGCCAGCAGCTTAGGGACTAGCTACAATGAGCAGTTCTTC CASSLGTSYNEQFF
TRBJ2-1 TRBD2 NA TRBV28 TGTGCCAGCGCTACTAGCGGCTCCTACAATGAGCAGTTCTTC CASATSGSYNEQFF
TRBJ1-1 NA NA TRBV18 TGTGCCAGCTCACCGGTACAGGCCTGGGGGGGGACTGAAGCTTTCTTT CASSPVQAWGGTEAFF
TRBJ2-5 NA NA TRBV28 TGTGCCAGCAATCCGGGACAACAAGAGACCCAGTACTTC CASNPGQQETQYF
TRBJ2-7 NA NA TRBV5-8 TGTGCCAGCAGCTTGGCGGTCTTGCAGGTGAATTACGAGCAGTACTTC CASSLAVLQVNYEQYF
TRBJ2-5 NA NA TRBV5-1 TGCGCCAGCAGCTTTGGCAGGGGCCAAGAGACCCAGTACTTC CASSFGRGQETQYF
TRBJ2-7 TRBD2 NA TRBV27 TGTGCCAGCAGTTTATGGCTAGCGGGAGCCCCCTACGAGCAGTACTTC CASSLWLAGAPYEQYF
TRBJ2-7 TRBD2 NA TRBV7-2 TGTGCCAGCAGCTTAAACGCTCCGGGCCTAGCGGGAGGGAACGAGCAGTACTTC CASSLNAPGLAGGNEQYF
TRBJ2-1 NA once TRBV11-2 TGTGCCAGCAGCTTAGATAGGGGGAATGAGCAGTTCTTC CASSLDRGNEQFF
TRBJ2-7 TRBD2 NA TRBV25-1 TGTGCCAGCAGCGAAACTCCCCGCCCCGGGGGGAACGAGCAGTACTTC CASSETPRPGGNEQYF
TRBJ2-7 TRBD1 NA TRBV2 TGTGCCAGCAGCCGACAGACTGCGGGACAGGGAACCTACGAGCAGTACTTC CASSRQTAGQGTYEQYF
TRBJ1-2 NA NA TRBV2 NA CASTPLWGYTF
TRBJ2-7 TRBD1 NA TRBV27 TGTGCCAGCAGTTTGGGACAGGCCACCTACGAGCAGTACTTC CASSLGQATYEQYF
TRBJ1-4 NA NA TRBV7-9 TGTGCCAGCAGCCCAAGGGGAGGGACTAATGAAAAACTGTTTTTT CASSPRGGTNEKLFF
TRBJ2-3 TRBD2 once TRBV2 TGTGCCAGCAGTGGACTAGCGGGAGGTCTGGATACGCAGTATTTT CASSGLAGGLDTQYF
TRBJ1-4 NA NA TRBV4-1 TGCGCCAGCAGCCAAGTCATGGGCAGGGCCGGGGAAAAACTGTTTTTT CASSQVMGRAGEKLFF
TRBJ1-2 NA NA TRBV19 TGTGCCAGTAGGGTGGCGGGGGATCAAGGCTATGGCTACACCTTC CASRVAGDQGYGYTF
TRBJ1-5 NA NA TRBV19 TGTGCCAGTAGTGTACACCGGGGGCCCCAGCATTTT CASSVHRGPQHF
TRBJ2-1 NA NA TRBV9 TGTGCCAGCAGCTCAGAGGGAGACTCATACAATGAGCAGTTCTTC CASSSEGDSYNEQFF
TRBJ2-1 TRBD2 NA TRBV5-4 TGTGCCAGCAGCGCTGGGACTAGCGGGAGGGCAAGGAACAATGAGCAGTTCTTC CASSAGTSGRARNNEQFF
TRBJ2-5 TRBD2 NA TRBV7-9 TGTGCCAGCAGCCCCAGACTAGCATTGATCCAAGAGACCCAGTACTTC CASSPRLALIQETQYF
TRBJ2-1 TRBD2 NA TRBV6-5 TGTGCCAGCAGGCGTAGCGGGAGCACTCACAATGAGCAGTTCTTC CASRRSGSTHNEQFF
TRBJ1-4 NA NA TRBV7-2 TGTGCCAGCAGCTTTTCAGTAGGCGGAGAAAAACTGTTTTTT CASSFSVGGEKLFF
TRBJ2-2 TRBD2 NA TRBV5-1 TGCGCCAGCAGCTCCAGGACTAGCGGGAGGAGTAAGACCGGGGAGCTGTTTTTT CASSSRTSGRSKTGELFF
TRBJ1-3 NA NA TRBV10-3 TGTGCCATCAGTACCCTCCCGGGGGGGACTGGAAACACCATATATTTT CAISTLPGGTGNTIYF
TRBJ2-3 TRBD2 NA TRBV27 TGTGCCAGCAGTTCCTCGGACGCCCGGACTAGTGGGGACACAGATACGCAGTATTTT CASSSSDARTSGDTDTQYF
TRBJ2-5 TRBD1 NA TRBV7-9 TGTGCCAGCAGCTGGGACAGGTACCAAGAGACCCAGTACTTC CASSWDRYQETQYF
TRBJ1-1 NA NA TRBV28 TGTGCCAGCAGTTTAACCGGAAGGGGCACTGAAGCTTTCTTT CASSLTGRGTEAFF
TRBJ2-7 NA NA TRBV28 TGTGCCAGCAGTTTATCGGCGGCGCTCTACGAGCAGTACTTC CASSLSAALYEQYF
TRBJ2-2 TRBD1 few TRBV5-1 TGCGCCAGCAGCTACGGAAAACAGGGGACCGGGGAGCTGTTTTTT CASSYGKQGTGELFF
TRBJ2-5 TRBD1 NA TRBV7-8 TGTGCCAGCAGCTTAGCCAGACAGGGGATGGGGACCCAGTACTTC CASSLARQGMGTQYF
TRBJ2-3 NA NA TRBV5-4 TGTGCCAGCAGCTTGTGGGCCGAAGATACGCAGTATTTT CASSLWAEDTQYF
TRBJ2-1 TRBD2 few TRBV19 TGTGCCAGTAGTAGAAAAATAGCGGGAGCTTACAATGAGCAGTTCTTC CASSRKIAGAYNEQFF
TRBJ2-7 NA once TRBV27 TGTGCCAGCAGTTTTAGAGTTTCCTACGAGCAGTACTTC CASSFRVSYEQYF
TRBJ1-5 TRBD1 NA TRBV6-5 TGTGCCAGCAGGTCCGACAGGGCTCAGCCCCAGCATTTT CASRSDRAQPQHF
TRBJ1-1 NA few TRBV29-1 TGCAGCGTTGAGCAGGGGAACACTGAAGCTTTCTTT CSVEQGNTEAFF
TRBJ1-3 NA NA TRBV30 TGTGCCTGGAGCGAAACTGAGAACACCATATATTTT CAWSETENTIYF
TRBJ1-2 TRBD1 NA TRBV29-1 TGCAGCGTCATGGACAGGGGGGATGGCTACACCTTC CSVMDRGDGYTF
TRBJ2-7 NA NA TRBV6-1 TGTGCCTTGAACCCGGGAACTATCTCCTACGAGCAGTACTTC CALNPGTISYEQYF
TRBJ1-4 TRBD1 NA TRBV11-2 TGTGCCAGCAGCTTAGGACAGGGAAATGAAAAACTGTTTTTT CASSLGQGNEKLFF
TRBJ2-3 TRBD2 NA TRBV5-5 TGTGCCAGCAGTTTCCAAGGGGGGACTAGGGCAGATACGCAGTATTTT CASSFQGGTRADTQYF
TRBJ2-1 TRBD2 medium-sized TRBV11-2 TGTGCCAGCAGCTTAGGGACTAGCGGGAGGGCCCGGAATGAGCAGTTCTTC CASSLGTSGRARNEQFF
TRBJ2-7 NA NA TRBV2 TGTGCCAGCAGTGATCGAGTGGTTAGCGTAGACGAGCAGTACTTC CASSDRVVSVDEQYF
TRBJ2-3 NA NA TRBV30 TGTGCCTGCCCAAGGGGGGGCGCAGATACGCAGTATTTT CACPRGGADTQYF